Listed below are T cell receptor beta chains from one sample, sequenced in a study of CD8 T cells in Susac syndrome. Each CDR3 protein is one row after TCRdb ran MiXCR on the immunoSEQ multiplex PCR reads. The table has about 210,000 distinct CDR3 sequences, around 95% seen once. The sequencing input was CD4+ T cells from PBMCs. The origin of the receptors is a human donor with multiple sclerosis. Both conserved end residues are part of each CDR3. D genes are given only for firm matches. Part of the rows lack a size; the others show once, few, many or a class for expanded clones.

v_call	clone_size	j_call	d_call	cdr3_nt	cdr3_aa
TRBV3-1	-	TRBJ1-2	-	TGTGCCAGCAGCCAAGGTCTTCGAGGACTCTATGGCTACACCTTC	CASSQGLRGLYGYTF
TRBV20-1	once	TRBJ1-2	-	TGCAGTGCCCCCCCAAGGGGTTTGGACTATGGCTACACCTTC	CSAPPRGLDYGYTF
TRBV11-2	-	TRBJ2-5	-	TGTGCCAGCAGCTTAGACAGGGGAAAACAAGAGACCCAGTACTTC	CASSLDRGKQETQYF
TRBV29-1	-	TRBJ2-7	TRBD1	TGCAGCGCCGTTAAAGGGGGCGGTTTGAGTGAGCAGTACTTC	CSAVKGGGLSEQYF
TRBV20-1	-	TRBJ2-3	TRBD1	TGCAGTGCTAGACCACAGGGGACAGATACGCAGTATTTT	CSARPQGTDTQYF
TRBV20-1	-	TRBJ2-7	-	TGCAGTGCCTACCAGATGAGGGGCGAGCAGTACTTC	CSAYQMRGEQYF
TRBV13	-	TRBJ1-1	-	TGTGCCAGCAGCGACCCGCAGGAAAGGGGCACTGAAGCTTTCTTT	CASSDPQERGTEAFF
TRBV2	-	TRBJ2-1	TRBD2	TGTGCCAGCAGCACCGACAGGACTAGCGGGGGCAATGAGCAGTTCTTC	CASSTDRTSGGNEQFF
TRBV30	-	TRBJ2-7	-	TGTGCCTGGACCAGGACAGCATTGAATTATTACGAGCAGTACTTC	CAWTRTALNYYEQYF
TRBV29-1	-	TRBJ1-2	-	TGCAGCGGGCTCCCGGTGGGCTCCTATGGCTACACCTTC	CSGLPVGSYGYTF
TRBV15	-	TRBJ1-2	-	TGTGCCACCAGCAGAGATCAAGGTTACGGCTATGGCTACACCTTC	CATSRDQGYGYGYTF
TRBV3-1	once	TRBJ1-4	-	TGTGCCAGCAGCCAAGGAGACAGGCCCGCGGGTGAAAAACTGTTTTTT	CASSQGDRPAGEKLFF
TRBV30	-	TRBJ2-7	-	TGTGCCTGGAGTGTACGTGGCAGAGAATACGAGCAGTACTTC	CAWSVRGREYEQYF
TRBV7-2	-	TRBJ2-5	TRBD2	TGTGCCAGCAGCTCTCACCTTGGCGGGGGGCGAGAGACCCAGTACTTC	CASSSHLGGGRETQYF
TRBV29-1	-	TRBJ2-2	-	TGCAGCGTTGAATTTGGGATTCACACCGGGGAGCTGTTTTTT	CSVEFGIHTGELFF
TRBV29-1	-	TRBJ1-1	-	TGCAGCGTTGTTGGGAGGGGCACTGAAGCTTTCTTT	CSVVGRGTEAFF
TRBV30	-	TRBJ2-1	-	TGTGCCTGGAGCCAGGGACCCAACAATGAGCAGTTCTTC	CAWSQGPNNEQFF
TRBV25-1	-	TRBJ2-1	-	TGTGCCAGCAGTGAATTTGGCAGTTCGGAGCAGTTCTTC	CASSEFGSSEQFF
TRBV27	once	TRBJ2-7	TRBD1	TGTGCCAGCAGTCCTACAGGGGGATCGTACGAGCAGTACTTC	CASSPTGGSYEQYF
TRBV7-3	-	TRBJ2-1	TRBD2	TGTGCCAGCGGGACTAGCCTAAATGAGCAGTTCTTC	CASGTSLNEQFF
TRBV28	-	TRBJ2-7	TRBD2	TGTGCCAGCAGTTATTTCCTAGCGGAGAGCTCCTACGAGCAGTACTTC	CASSYFLAESSYEQYF
TRBV7-9	-	TRBJ2-7	-	TGTGCCAGCAGCCAACCATGGGGGGAGCAGTACTTC	CASSQPWGEQYF
TRBV7-3	-	TRBJ1-2	TRBD1	TGTGCCAGCAGCCCGGGACAGGGGAAACGTGGCTACACCTTC	CASSPGQGKRGYTF
TRBV12-3/TRBV12-4	-	TRBJ2-3	-	TGTGCCAGCAGTGTTGGAGGCCGAGCAGATACGCAGTATTTT	CASSVGGRADTQYF
TRBV20-1	-	TRBJ2-3	-	TGCAGTGCTAGAGATCCCCCCTTGGGGGATACGCAGTATTTT	CSARDPPLGDTQYF
TRBV5-1	-	TRBJ2-1	-	TGCGCCAGCAGCTTGAGGGAGGTGGCCTACAATGAGCAGTTCTTC	CASSLREVAYNEQFF
TRBV19	-	TRBJ1-5	TRBD1	TGTGCCAGTAGTATTACGGGACAGCGGGATCAGCCCCAGCATTTT	CASSITGQRDQPQHF
TRBV7-6	-	TRBJ2-1	-	TGTGCCAGCAGCCAATTTGTGAGGGGGAGCTCCTACAATGAGCAGTTCTTC	CASSQFVRGSSYNEQFF
TRBV3-1	-	TRBJ2-5	-	TGTGCCAGCAGCCACATCCCGGGAGAGACCCAGTACTTC	CASSHIPGETQYF
TRBV20-1	-	TRBJ1-3	TRBD1	TGCAGTGCTAGGGACAGGTTCTCTGGAAACACCATATATTTT	CSARDRFSGNTIYF
TRBV29-1	-	TRBJ1-1	-	TGCAGCGTTAACGTGCAGGGTCTTGACACTGAAGCTTTCTTT	CSVNVQGLDTEAFF
TRBV2	-	TRBJ1-5	-	TGTGCCAGCAGTTCCGAGGGCAATCAGCCCCAGCATTTT	CASSSEGNQPQHF
TRBV9	-	TRBJ2-5	-	TGTGCCAGCAGCGTAGGCTACGGGGGAGAGACCCAGTACTTC	CASSVGYGGETQYF
TRBV9	-	TRBJ2-1	TRBD2	TGTGCCAAAGGCCCGGTGTTTCTAGCGGGAGCGTACAATGAGCAGTTCTTC	CAKGPVFLAGAYNEQFF
TRBV27	-	TRBJ2-4	TRBD1	TGTGCCAGCAGCCGAGACAGGGGGTTAAACATTCAGTACTTC	CASSRDRGLNIQYF
TRBV2	-	TRBJ2-1	-	TGTGCCAGCAGTGAGTGGCCGGGAGTATACAATGAGCAGTTCTTC	CASSEWPGVYNEQFF
TRBV20-1	-	TRBJ2-1	TRBD2	TGCAGTGCTACCACTAGCGGGAGGTACAATGAGCAGTTCTTC	CSATTSGRYNEQFF
TRBV2	-	TRBJ1-2	TRBD1	TGTGCCAGCAGCGGTGACAGGGTCGGCTATGGCTACACCTTC	CASSGDRVGYGYTF
TRBV5-1	once	TRBJ2-7	TRBD2	TGCGCCAGCAGACGCATGGAGGCTAGCGGGCCCTACGAGCAGTACTTC	CASRRMEASGPYEQYF
TRBV30	-	TRBJ2-7	-	TGTGCCTGGAGTGTGCTGCCCTACGAGCAGTACTTC	CAWSVLPYEQYF
TRBV29-1	once	TRBJ2-3	-	TGCAGCGCAGGATCCGATACGCAGTATTTT	CSAGSDTQYF
TRBV15	-	TRBJ1-5	-	TGTGCAACCAGTGGGGGCTCTCAGCCCCAGCATTTT	CATSGGSQPQHF
TRBV20-1	-	TRBJ1-2	-	TGCAGTGCTAGAGATCTTAGAATGAACTATGGCTACACCTTC	CSARDLRMNYGYTF
TRBV7-6	once	TRBJ1-5	-	TGTGCCAGCAGCTTAGAGGGGTCGAGGAATCAGCCCCAGCATTTT	CASSLEGSRNQPQHF
TRBV20-1	once	TRBJ1-1	-	TGCAGTTCGAGACAGTTGGGAGGGCAGCACAACACTGAAGCTTTCTTT	CSSRQLGGQHNTEAFF
TRBV3-1	-	TRBJ2-7	TRBD2	TGTGCCAGCAGCCGCGGGACTAGCGGGTTCACCTACGAGCAGTACTTC	CASSRGTSGFTYEQYF
TRBV20-1	-	TRBJ2-1	-	TGCAGTGCTAGACAGGGAGGTGAGCAGTTCTTC	CSARQGGEQFF
TRBV7-3	-	TRBJ2-5	-	TGTGCCAGCAGCTTAACGTACAATAGCGTCGAGACCCAGTACTTC	CASSLTYNSVETQYF
TRBV2	-	TRBJ2-3	TRBD1	TGTGCCAGCAGGCCGGGACAGGGCTCAGATACGCAGTATTTT	CASRPGQGSDTQYF
TRBV28	-	TRBJ2-3	-	TGTGCCAGCAGCCTCCCTTGGGGCACAGATACGCAGTATTTT	CASSLPWGTDTQYF
TRBV7-8	-	TRBJ2-7	-	TGTGCCAGCAGCATCCTCGATGAGGGGGTCGAGCAGTACTTC	CASSILDEGVEQYF
TRBV7-9	-	TRBJ2-1	TRBD2	TGTGCCAGCAGCCCGAGCGGGGCCAGCTCCTACAATGAGCAGTTCTTC	CASSPSGASSYNEQFF
TRBV10-3	-	TRBJ2-7	-	TGTGCCATCAGAGGGGCTTCTGCCTACGAGCAGTACTTC	CAIRGASAYEQYF
TRBV5-6	once	TRBJ2-3	-	TGTGCCAGCAGTGCCAGCAGCACAGATACGCAGTATTTT	CASSASSTDTQYF
TRBV20-1	-	TRBJ1-5	-	TGCAGTGCTAGGGCAGCTAATCAGCCCCAGCATTTT	CSARAANQPQHF
TRBV12-3/TRBV12-4	once	TRBJ1-2	-	TGTGCCAGCAGTACCGGGGGGACGAACTATGGCTACACCTTC	CASSTGGTNYGYTF
TRBV2	-	TRBJ2-7	-	TGTGCCAGCAGGAGACCGATGACAGGCTACGAGCAGTACTTC	CASRRPMTGYEQYF
TRBV29-1	once	TRBJ2-1	TRBD2	TGCAGCGCTCTGACTAGCGGGAGGAATGAGCAGTTCTTC	CSALTSGRNEQFF